These T cell receptor beta chains were read from a single sample in a study of human T cells and chemical hapten exposure. TCRdb reanalysed the RACE reads using MiXCR and keeps one entry per CDR3 protein. The table lists some 96,000 distinct CDR3 sequences, 27% of them singletons. Sequences were derived from whole blood, sampled in connection with sensitization to the hapten diphenylcyclopropenone (DPC). These receptors were obtained from a man in his forties with alopecia areata. Some clones in this sample may be carry-over from other donors' samples. Each CDR3 is given with its conserved first and last residue. Fields, in order: clone size, V gene, D gene, J gene, CDR3 protein, CDR3 DNA. The D gene is left open where the match is weak. Size values are once, few and many counts, or a class for expanded clones, and some rows have none.

NA	TRBV5-1	NA	TRBJ2-1	CASSFAGPEYNEQFF	TGCGCCAGCAGCTTCGCGGGCCCCGAATACAATGAGCAGTTCTTC
NA	TRBV4-1	NA	TRBJ1-1	CASSQRGSLTEAFF	TGCGCCAGCAGCCAAAGGGGAAGTTTAACTGAAGCTTTCTTT
few	TRBV27	NA	TRBJ2-7	CASSLKLAGYEQYF	TGTGCCAGCAGTTTAAAACTAGCCGGCTACGAGCAGTACTTC
NA	TRBV27	NA	TRBJ1-1	CARGRGAMNTEAFF	TGTGCCAGAGGACGAGGGGCCATGAACACTGAAGCTTTCTTT
NA	TRBV28	NA	TRBJ1-4	CASSVSEKLFF	TGTGCCTCCTCTGTGAGTGAAAAACTGTTTTTT
NA	TRBV6-2/TRBV6-3	NA	TRBJ2-5	CASSYVSAWETQYF	TGTGCCAGCAGTTACGTGTCAGCCTGGGAGACCCAGTACTTC
NA	TRBV2	NA	TRBJ1-1	CASQNTPSTEAFF	TGTGCCAGCCAAAATACCCCCAGTACTGAAGCTTTCTTT
few	TRBV20-1	TRBD1	TRBJ2-5	CSTGTGKTQYF	TGCAGTACCGGGACAGGGAAGACCCAGTACTTC
few	TRBV6-6	NA	TRBJ1-1	CASNKGGGNTEAFF	TGTGCCAGCAACAAAGGGGGGGGGAACACTGAAGCTTTCTTT
few	TRBV6-6	TRBD2	TRBJ2-7	CASSRLAENYEQYF	TGTGCCAGCAGCCGACTAGCGGAGAACTACGAGCAGTACTTC
many	TRBV29-1	TRBD2	TRBJ2-1	CSVSGLAGRYEQFF	TGCAGCGTTTCCGGACTAGCGGGAAGGTATGAGCAGTTCTTC
NA	TRBV18	NA	TRBJ1-3	CASSPRQSLGNTIYF	TGTGCCAGCTCACCACGGCAGTCCTTAGGAAACACCATATATTTT
NA	TRBV2	NA	TRBJ1-3	CASDRRPGSGNTIYF	TGTGCCAGCGACCGGAGGCCTGGCTCTGGAAACACCATATATTTT
NA	TRBV12-3/TRBV12-4	NA	TRBJ1-1	CASSFRQNTEAFF	TGTGCCAGCAGTTTCCGGCAGAACACTGAAGCTTTCTTT
NA	TRBV5-5	TRBD2	TRBJ2-5	CASSLIAGGETQYF	TGTGCCAGCAGTTTGATAGCGGGAGGGGAGACCCAGTACTTC
NA	TRBV7-9	NA	TRBJ2-7	CASSSPLGEQYF	TGTGCCAGCAGCTCGCCGTTGGGGGAGCAGTACTTC
NA	TRBV6-2/TRBV6-3	NA	TRBJ2-3	CASSYSSDTQYF	TGTGCCAGCAGTTACTCGTCGGATACGCAGTATTTT
NA	TRBV28	NA	TRBJ2-1	CASSSGTVVHNEQFF	TGTGCCAGCAGTTCCGGGACTGTCGTCCACAATGAGCAGTTCTTC
NA	TRBV12-3/TRBV12-4	TRBD1	TRBJ2-7	CASRDRGTYEQYF	TGTGCCAGCAGGGACAGGGGAACCTACGAGCAGTACTTC
NA	TRBV28	TRBD1	TRBJ2-1	CASSSGGPEQFF	TGTGCCAGCAGCTCAGGGGGCCCTGAGCAGTTCTTC